Each of the 4 T cell receptor beta chains below was sequenced from the same sample in a study of T cell responses to AZD1222 COVID-19 vaccine. Sequencing used immunoSEQ multiplex PCR; TCRdb keeps in-frame clones, though not all of them. Here the sample spans fewer than 90,000 clones, about 85% being singletons. The sequencing used peripheral blood, collected on day 0 of AZD1222 vaccination. The receptor set was obtained from an adult in good health.

CDR3 sequence (DNA): TGTGCCAGTAGTATAGCTCCGGAGTATAGTGGCTACACCTTC. Protein sequence: CASSIAPEYSGYTF. The chain uses TRBV19 and TRBJ1-2; unclear D gene. In germline, CDR1 is LNHDA, CDR2 SQIVND (reference sequence). This CDR3 comprises 14 residues. Trimming removed 1 base at V and 7 bases at J, with 13 bases between.

The CDR3 bases are TGTGCCAGCAGCTTACGCCAGGGGAGGGGTCAGCCCCAGCATTTT. As protein: CASSLRQGRGQPQHF. The chain has TRBV7-6 and TRBJ1-5; TRBD1 might be the D (6 bases). Trimming took off 2 bases at V and 6 bases at J, with 14 bases between the two ends. The germline V gene has CDR1 SGHVS and CDR2 FNYEAQ. The CDR3 has 15 amino acids.

The chain carries TRBV7-2 and TRBJ2-7; TRBD1 might be the D (5 bases). Per the germline V gene, CDR1 is SGHTA and CDR2 is FQGNSA. There are 12 residues in the CDR3. V shed 4 bases and J shed 4 bases, with 8 bases lying between them. The CDR3 spells CASSSQGYEQYF. The CDR3 nucleotides are TGTGCCAGCAGCTCCCAGGGTTACGAGCAGTACTTC.

The chain employs TRBV12-3 or TRBV12-4 and TRBJ2-5, with D perhaps assigned TRBD1 or TRBD2 (5 bases each). Trimming cost V 3 bases and J 4 bases, with 6 bases left between them. The CDR3 totals 12 residues. In DNA form, the CDR3 reads TGTGCCAGCAGTTTTGGGGGAGAGACCCAGTACTTC. The encoded protein is CASSFGGETQYF.